This TCR beta chain emerged from a study of blood T cell repertoires in COVID-19. Study-level information: The United States, Italy and Spain supplied acute and convalescent COVID-19 samples. T cells, B-cell-depleted T cells, or PBMCs supplied cDNA or gDNA.

Authors' methods: Estimated nucleated cell counts came from reference gene primer amplification. TCRdb keeps only in-frame clones here, not all; method: immunoSEQ multiplex PCR. Clonal size and the V and J genes are those of that table, whereas D and trimming came from the DNA. The sample yields about 370,000 clones, 87% seen once. Recruited during active infection, patients (from Seattle) were subsequently followed longitudinally. Germline lookup yields CDR1 SGHDT and CDR2 YYEEEE. This CDR3 has 16 amino acids. The ends lost 4 bases at V and 4 bases at J; junction bases unmatched: 10. The sequence was collected from a woman aged 25 to 39 with COVID-19, enrolled during active disease. The rearrangement uses TRBV5-6 and TRBJ1-4; TRBD1 agrees at 7 bases. Sequenced input: peripheral blood. The CDR3 here is CASSRNWDSFNEKLFF. In DNA, the CDR3 is TGTGCCAGCAGCCGAAACTGGGACAGCTTTAATGAAAAACTGTTTTTT.